This T cell receptor (beta chain) appears in the sequencing data of a study of blood T cells in healthy people across ages. All donors came from Russia, were Caucasian and healthy, and spanned ages about 6 to 90. No fewer than 7 million PBMCs went into each sample. Samples each yielded at least 5 micrograms of total RNA. The CDR3 is 16 amino acids. Germline values: CDR1 SNHLY, CDR2 FYNNEI. Trimming took 6 bases from V and 0 from J; bases not matched to a gene: 5. The second PCR ran about 7 to 12 cycles with a sample-barcoded 5' primer and J-beta primers. TCRdb ran MiXCR on the 5' RACE reads and lists one entry per CDR3 protein. The sample shows around 690,000 distinct CDR3 sequences, 58% of them seen only once. Study-level results: The recorded TCR beta diversity per million T cells decreased in a roughly linear manner with age.

Turning to this clonotype: The antigen is undetermined.

The chain has TRBV2 and TRBJ2-3, with 11 bases aligning to TRBD2. The TCR sequence derives from a man aged 55 to 69 in good health. Sequencing used blood. The CDR3 DNA reads TGTGCCAGCAGACGACTAGCGGGGACAAGCACAGATACGCAGTATTTT. Translating it yields CASRRLAGTSTDTQYF.